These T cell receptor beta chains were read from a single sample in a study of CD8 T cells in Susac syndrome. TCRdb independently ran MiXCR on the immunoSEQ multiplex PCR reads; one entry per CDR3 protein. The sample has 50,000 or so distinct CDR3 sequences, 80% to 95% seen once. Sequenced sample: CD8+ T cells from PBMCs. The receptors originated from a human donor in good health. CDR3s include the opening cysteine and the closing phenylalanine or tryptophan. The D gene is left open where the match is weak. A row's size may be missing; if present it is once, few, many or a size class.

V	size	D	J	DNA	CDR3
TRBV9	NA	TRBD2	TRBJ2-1	TGTGCCAGCAGCGTTAGCGGGAGGGCGGGAAATGAGCAGTTCTTC	CASSVSGRAGNEQFF
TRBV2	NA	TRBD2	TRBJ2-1	TGTGCCAGCGGAGTTGGGAGGGTGGCTAGCGGAATGGTCTCCTACAATGAGCAGTTCTTC	CASGVGRVASGMVSYNEQFF
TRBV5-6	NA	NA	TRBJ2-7	TGTGCCAGCAGCTCGACTTTCTCCTACGAGCAGTACTTC	CASSSTFSYEQYF
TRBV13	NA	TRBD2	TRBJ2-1	TGTGCCAGCAGCCAGGAGCGGGAGGTATACGAGCAGTTCTTC	CASSQEREVYEQFF
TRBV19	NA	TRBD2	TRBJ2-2	TGTGCCAGTAGTATTGGGCGGGAGGGCCTTATCGGGGAGCTGTTTTTT	CASSIGREGLIGELFF
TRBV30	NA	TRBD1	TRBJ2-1	TGTGCCTGGAGTGAGGGGACAGGGGGGTATGAGCAGTTCTTC	CAWSEGTGGYEQFF
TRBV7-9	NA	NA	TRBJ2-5	TGTGCCAGCAGCTTAACGGACGGGAGAGAGACCCAGTACTTC	CASSLTDGRETQYF
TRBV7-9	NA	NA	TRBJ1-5	TGTGCCAGCAGCCCAGACACAAATCAGCCCCAGCATTTT	CASSPDTNQPQHF
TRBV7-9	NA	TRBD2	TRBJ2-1	TGTGCCAGCGCGGCTAGCGGATTCAATGAGCAGTTCTTC	CASAASGFNEQFF
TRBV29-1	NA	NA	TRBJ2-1	TGCAGCGTTGAACTAGCCGAGGCCAATGAGCAGTTCTTC	CSVELAEANEQFF
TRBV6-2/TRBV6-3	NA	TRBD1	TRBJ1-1	TGTGCCAGCAGTTACGGACAGGGGATGAACACTGAAGCTTTCTTT	CASSYGQGMNTEAFF
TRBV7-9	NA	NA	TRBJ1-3	TGTGCCAGCAGCTTAAAGAACTTCGGGGTAAAGACTGGAAACACCATATATTTT	CASSLKNFGVKTGNTIYF
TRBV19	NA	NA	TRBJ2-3	TGTGCCAGTAGTTCACCTAGCGACAGAGGGGATACGCAGTATTTT	CASSSPSDRGDTQYF
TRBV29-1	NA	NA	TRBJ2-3	TGCAGCGTTGAAGGGCAGGGAGATACGCAGTATTTT	CSVEGQGDTQYF
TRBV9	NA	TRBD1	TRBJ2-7	TGTGCCAGCGGACCCGGACAGGCCTACGAGCAGTACTTC	CASGPGQAYEQYF
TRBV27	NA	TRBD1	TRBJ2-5	TGTGCCAGCAGCGCCGGGACAGCACTCGGCCACTTCCAAGAGACCCAGTACTTC	CASSAGTALGHFQETQYF
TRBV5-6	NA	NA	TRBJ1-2	TGTGCCAGCAGCTCCCTTGGTCATCAAAGCGGCTACACCTTC	CASSSLGHQSGYTF
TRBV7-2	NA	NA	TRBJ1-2	TGTGCCAGCAGCTTCCCCCAGCACTATGGCTACACCTTC	CASSFPQHYGYTF
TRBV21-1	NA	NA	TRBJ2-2	TGTGCCAGCAGCAAAAGGAACACCGGGGAGCTGTTTTTT	CASSKRNTGELFF
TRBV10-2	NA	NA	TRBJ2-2	TGCGCCAGCAGTGGGGACACCCGCACCGGGGAGCTGTTTTTT	CASSGDTRTGELFF
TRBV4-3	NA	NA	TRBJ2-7	TGCGCCAGCAGCCAAGGCCGGGTAGCTACCTACGAGCAGTACTTC	CASSQGRVATYEQYF
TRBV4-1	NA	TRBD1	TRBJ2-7	TGCGCCAGCAGCCAAGCGTGGACAGGGACTTCCTACGAGCAGTACTTC	CASSQAWTGTSYEQYF
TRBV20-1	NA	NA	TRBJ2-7	TGCAGTGCTCTCGCCCGGGACGGTATCCCCTACGAGCAGTACTTC	CSALARDGIPYEQYF
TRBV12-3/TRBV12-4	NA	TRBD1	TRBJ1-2	TGTGCCAGCACCGCGGGACAGGGCCGTGGCTATGGCTACACCTTC	CASTAGQGRGYGYTF
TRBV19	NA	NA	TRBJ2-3	TGTGCCAAAAACGCTCCAGGCAACAAGCGCACAGATACGCAGTATTTT	CAKNAPGNKRTDTQYF
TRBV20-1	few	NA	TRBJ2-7	TGCAGTGCTAGAGATTCGAGCGAGCAGTACTTC	CSARDSSEQYF
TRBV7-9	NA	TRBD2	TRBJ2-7	TGTGCCAGCAGCTTACCGGGACTAGCGGAATCCTACGAGCAGTACTTC	CASSLPGLAESYEQYF
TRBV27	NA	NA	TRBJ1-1	TGTGCCAGCAGTCCCACCGGAGGGGTATGGCACGCTTTCTTT	CASSPTGGVWHAFF
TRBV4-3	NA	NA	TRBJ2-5	TGCGCCAGCAGCCAAGATAGGGTGAAGGGTTGGGAGACCCAGTACTTC	CASSQDRVKGWETQYF
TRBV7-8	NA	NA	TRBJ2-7	TGTGCCAGCAGCCCACTGCTGGGCTCCTACGAGCAGTACTTC	CASSPLLGSYEQYF
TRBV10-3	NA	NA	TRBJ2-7	TGTGCCATCAGTGCTGGGGGCCAGTACGAGCAGTACTTC	CAISAGGQYEQYF
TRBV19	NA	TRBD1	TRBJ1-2	TGTGCCAGTAGTTTCGGACAGGAAATTGATGGCTACACCTTC	CASSFGQEIDGYTF
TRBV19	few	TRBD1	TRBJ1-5	TGTGCCAGTAGTCAAGGACAGGGTCGCAATCAGCCCCAGCATTTT	CASSQGQGRNQPQHF
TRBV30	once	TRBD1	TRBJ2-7	TGTGCCTGGAGTCGGGGACAGGGCTCCTACGAGCAGTACTTC	CAWSRGQGSYEQYF
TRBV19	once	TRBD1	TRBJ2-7	TGTGCCAGTAGTATATCGGACAGGGTGGTTGGCTACGAGCAGTACTTC	CASSISDRVVGYEQYF
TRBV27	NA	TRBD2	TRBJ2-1	TGTGCCAGCAGTTCCTTGTTAGCGGGAGGAGGCAATGAGCAGTTCTTC	CASSSLLAGGGNEQFF
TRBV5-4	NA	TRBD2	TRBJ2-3	TGTGCCAGCAGCATTTGGATGGGACTAGCGGGAACCCCAGATACGCAGTATTTT	CASSIWMGLAGTPDTQYF
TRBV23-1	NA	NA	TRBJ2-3	TGCGCCAGCAGTCAATCGCGGCAACATACGCAGTATTTT	CASSQSRQHTQYF
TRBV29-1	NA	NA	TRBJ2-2	TGCAGCGTTGTACTCTTAATCGGGACCGGGGAGCTGTTTTTT	CSVVLLIGTGELFF
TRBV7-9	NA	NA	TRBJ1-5	TGTGCCAGCAGCTCACGCAAGGGCTGGCCCCAGCATTTT	CASSSRKGWPQHF
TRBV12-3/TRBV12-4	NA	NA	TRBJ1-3	TGTGCCAACCCGGACGCCAGCTCTGGAAACACCATATATTTT	CANPDASSGNTIYF
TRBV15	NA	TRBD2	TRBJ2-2	TGTGCCATCCACGCGGGAGGTGCGGGCACCGGGGAGCTGTTTTTT	CAIHAGGAGTGELFF
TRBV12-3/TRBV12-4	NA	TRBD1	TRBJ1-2	TGTGCCAGCAGTCCTTTACAGGGGAGGGACTATGGCTACACCTTC	CASSPLQGRDYGYTF
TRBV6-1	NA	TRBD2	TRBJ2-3	TGTGCCAGCAGCCATTCGGGCGGGGAAGATAGCGGGAGAAAGGGCACAGATACGCAGTATTTT	CASSHSGGEDSGRKGTDTQYF
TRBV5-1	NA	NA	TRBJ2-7	TGCGCCAGCAGGGGAAACTCCCCGGCGACCGAGCAGTACTTC	CASRGNSPATEQYF
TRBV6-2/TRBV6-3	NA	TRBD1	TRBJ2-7	TGTGCCAGCAGCGGTCCGGGGACAGCGGCATCCTACGAGCAGTACTTC	CASSGPGTAASYEQYF
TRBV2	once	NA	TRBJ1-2	TGTGCCAGCAGGCCCCAGGGCCCTTACGGCTATGGCTACACCTTC	CASRPQGPYGYGYTF
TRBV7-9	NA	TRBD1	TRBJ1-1	TGTGCCAGCAGCTTTGTGCTTGACAGGGTGAACACTGAAGCTTTCTTT	CASSFVLDRVNTEAFF
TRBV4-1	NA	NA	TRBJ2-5	TGCGCCAGCAGCCAAGAGGGAGAGACCCAGTACTTC	CASSQEGETQYF
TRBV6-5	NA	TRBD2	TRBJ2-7	TGTGCCAGCAGTTACCGGGCGGGAGGTTCCTACGAGCAGTACTTC	CASSYRAGGSYEQYF
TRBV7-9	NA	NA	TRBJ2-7	TGTGCCAGCAGCTTAGTTCCCAGCTACGAGCAGTACTTC	CASSLVPSYEQYF
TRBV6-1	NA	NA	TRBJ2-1	TGTGCCAGCAGTGAACGAGAAGGAGGGGTTGAGCAGTTCTTC	CASSEREGGVEQFF
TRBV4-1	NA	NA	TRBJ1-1	TGCGCCAGCAGCCGGTTTCGAGGAGGAGGGAAGGACACTGAAGCTTTCTTT	CASSRFRGGGKDTEAFF
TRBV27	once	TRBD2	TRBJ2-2	TGTGCCAGCAGGCTCGCGGGGGGAACCGGGGAGCTGTTTTTT	CASRLAGGTGELFF
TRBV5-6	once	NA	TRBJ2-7	TGTGCCAGCAGCCTAGCGACCAGGGCTCACGAGCAGTACTTC	CASSLATRAHEQYF